One sample yielded the 14 T cell receptor beta chains listed below, sequenced in a study of patients and donors after allogeneic stem cell transplantation. TCRdb independently ran MiXCR on the RT-PCR reads; one entry per CDR3 protein. The sample lists some 960,000 distinct CDR3 sequences, roughly 18% occurring once. Sequenced: blood, either unsorted or a sorted T cell fraction (not recorded which). The receptors originated from a human donor who was either an allogeneic HSCT recipient or a stem cell or donor lymphocyte infusion donor (not recorded which). It is not recorded whose cells these are; they may come from a transplant donor.

The rearrangement joins TRBV20-1 to TRBJ2-7; no clear D. This CDR3 spans 14 amino acids. Germline V gives CDR1 DFQATT, CDR2 SNEGSKA (reference sequence). Between the trimmed V and J ends, which lost 3 bases and 0 bases, there was a span of 12 bases. In DNA, the CDR3 is TGCAGTGCTAGTGGCAGGATTAGCTCCTACGAGCAGTACTTC. This codes for CSASGRISSYEQYF.

In its sample, this clonotype was seen a few times. The chain recombines TRBV27 with TRBJ2-2, with 8 nucleotides matching TRBD2. The CDR3 extends over 16 amino acids. The germline CDR1 and CDR2 sequences are MNHEY and SMNVEV (reference sequence). The V segment lost 7 bases and the J segment 4 bases; nucleotides outside the gene matches: 11. The CDR3 DNA reads as TGTGCCAGCAAAAAAACCGGGACTAGTCCCACCGGGGAGCTGTTTTTT. This codes for CASKKTGTSPTGELFF.

There are a few counts of this clonotype. The rearrangement links TRBV5-1 to TRBJ2-5; TRBD2 is a possible D gene (6 bases). Germline-derived CDR1 and CDR2 are SGHRS and YFSETQ. This CDR3 comprises 15 residues. V lost 1 base and J 1 base, leaving 11 bases between the germline ends. CDR3 DNA sequence: TGCGCCAGCAGCTTGAGTTGGAGGGGCCAAGAGACCCAGTACTTC. This gives the protein CASSLSWRGQETQYF.

J is TRBJ2-1 and V is TRBV24-1; TRBD1 matches 10 bases. Germline V CDR1 and CDR2: KGHDR, SFDVKD. The CDR3 loop spans 15 amino acids. With 4 bases clipped from V and 3 bases from J, the junction kept 2 bases outside the gene matches. In DNA, the CDR3 is TGTGCCACCAGTGAGACAGGGGGCTTCTACAATGAGCAGTTCTTC. It translates to CATSETGGFYNEQFF.

V usage is TRBV4-1 and J usage is TRBJ2-2; 7 positions agree with TRBD1. The CDR3 is made up of 15 amino acids. Germline CDR1 and CDR2: MGHRA and YSYEKL. Germline trimming cut 0 bases from V and 5 bases from J; bases unmatched to any gene: 3. The CDR3 nucleotides are TGCGCCAGCAGCCAAGAACCACAGGGGACCGGGGAGCTGTTTTTT. Amino acid sequence: CASSQEPQGTGELFF.

This chain joins TRBV6-5 and TRBJ1-5, with TRBD1 matching over 12 bases. The length of the CDR3 is 17 residues. Germline CDR1 MNHEY, CDR2 SVGAGI. V lost 0 bases to trimming and J lost 11 bases; unmatched junction nucleotides: 11. As DNA, the CDR3 is TGTGCCAGCAGTTACTCTCCGGGACAGGGGGCTCGGACGGCCCAGCATTTT. Its translation is CASSYSPGQGARTAQHF.

The rearrangement links TRBV24-1 to TRBJ2-4, with D unresolved. The CDR3 is 12 residues long. The germline V gene has CDR1 KGHDR and CDR2 SFDVKD. V lost 3 bases, J lost 8 bases, and 7 bases lay in between. CDR3 DNA: TGTGCCACCAGTGATAGTAAAGACATTCAGTACTTC. It translates to CATSDSKDIQYF.

This clonotype was recorded a few times. The chain recombines TRBV4-1 with TRBJ2-7, with D perhaps matching TRBD2 (6 bases). The CDR3 is made up of 14 amino acids. V dropped 5 bases and J dropped 0 bases, with 11 bases sitting between them. Germline assignment: CDR1 MGHRA and CDR2 YSYEKL. CDR3: CASSDRDFSYEQYF. The CDR3 region has the DNA TGCGCCAGCAGCGACCGGGACTTCTCCTACGAGCAGTACTTC.

This clonotype occurred many times. The chain combines TRBV15 with TRBJ2-3, with 9 bases matching TRBD2. With V trimmed by 6 bases and J by 5 bases, 12 bases remained unmatched. The CDR3 totals 16 residues. The germline V gene encodes CDR1 LNHNV and CDR2 YYDKDF (reference sequence). The CDR3 DNA is TGTGCCACCAGTCATTCAAGGCGGGGGGGCATAGATACGCAGTATTTT. Amino acid sequence: CATSHSRRGGIDTQYF.

The rearrangement joins TRBV6-6 to TRBJ2-1, with D possibly matching TRBD1 (7 bases). Germline values: CDR1 MNHNY, CDR2 SVGAGI (reference sequence). The CDR3 length is 13 residues. V lost 7 bases and J 8 bases, leaving 15 bases between the germline ends. The CDR3 reads CASTRGGGDEQFF. The CDR3 DNA reads TGTGCCAGCACCCGAGGAGGGGGCGATGAGCAGTTCTTC.

This clonotype was counted between two and nine times. V and J are TRBV7-6 and TRBJ1-5; D gene ambiguous. With 4 bases removed from V and 2 bases from J, the gap between germline ends came to 21 bases. Germline CDR1 is SGHVS and CDR2 is FNYEAQ. The length of the CDR3 is 18 residues. CDR3 sequence: CASSSYLTPSGGNQPQHF. DNA for the CDR3: TGTGCCAGCAGCTCCTACCTAACCCCCTCCGGGGGCAATCAGCCCCAGCATTTT.

This sequence joins TRBV6-2 or TRBV6-3 and TRBJ2-1; 9 bases fit TRBD2. CDR3 length: 15 amino acids. Germline trimming cut 7 bases from V and 2 bases from J; bases unmatched to any gene: 6. Germline V gene sequence: CDR1 MNHEY, CDR2 SVGEGT. CDR3 nucleotides: TGTGCCAGCAAACCCGGGACTAGCACCTACAATGAGCAGTTCTTC. Its protein is CASKPGTSTYNEQFF.

V is TRBV18 and J is TRBJ2-5, with D tentatively TRBD1 or TRBD2 (5 bases each). V was pared by 3 bases and J by 7 bases, with 15 bases between. CDR3 size: 14 residues. The germline CDR1 and CDR2 sequences are KGHSH and LQKENI. The CDR3 is CASSPKQGEGTQYF. The CDR3 DNA is TGTGCCAGCTCACCCAAGCAGGGAGAGGGGACCCAGTACTTC.

The sample holds a few counts of this clonotype. J is TRBJ2-1 and V is TRBV12-3 or TRBV12-4; 10 bases line up with TRBD1. After removal of 6 bases from V and 7 bases from J, the junction contained 15 bases not matched to a gene. The CDR3 totals 17 residues. CDR3 loop: CASSYPTRQGAKNEQFF. The CDR3 DNA follows: TGTGCCAGCAGCTATCCCACCCGACAGGGGGCGAAGAATGAGCAGTTCTTC.